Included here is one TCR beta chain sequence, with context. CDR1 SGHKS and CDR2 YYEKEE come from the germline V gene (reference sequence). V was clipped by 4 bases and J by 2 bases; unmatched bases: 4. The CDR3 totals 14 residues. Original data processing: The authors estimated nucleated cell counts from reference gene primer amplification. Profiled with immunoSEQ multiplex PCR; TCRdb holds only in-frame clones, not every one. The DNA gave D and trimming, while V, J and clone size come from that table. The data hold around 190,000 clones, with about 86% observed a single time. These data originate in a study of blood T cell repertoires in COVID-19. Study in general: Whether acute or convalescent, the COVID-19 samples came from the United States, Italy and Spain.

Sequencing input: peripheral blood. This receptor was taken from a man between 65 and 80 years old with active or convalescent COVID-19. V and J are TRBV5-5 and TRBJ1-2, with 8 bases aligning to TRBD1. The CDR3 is CASSPRQGNYGYTF. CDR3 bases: TGTGCCAGCAGCCCAAGACAGGGGAACTATGGCTACACCTTC.